The 18 T cell receptor beta chains below were found in one sample sequenced in a study of T cell responses to AZD1222 COVID-19 vaccine. Measured with immunoSEQ multiplex PCR; TCRdb has only the in-frame clones, and not every one. The sample shows just over 90,000 clones, approximately 92% of them seen only once. Sequenced material: peripheral blood, taken 28 days after the second AZD1222 dose. All receptors derive from an adult who received the AZD1222 COVID-19 vaccine.

The chain joins TRBV5-4 to TRBJ1-1; the match to TRBD1 covers 7 bases. In germline, CDR1 is SGHNT, CDR2 YYREEE (reference sequence). J lost 1 base, V lost 4 bases, and 7 bases had no gene match. The CDR3 totals 15 residues. The CDR3, as DNA: TGTGCCAGCAGCCCGACCGGGACAGCGAACACTGAAGCTTTCTTT. This codes for CASSPTGTANTEAFF.

This chain uses TRBV29-1 with TRBJ1-5; D perhaps matches TRBD1 (5 bases). The CDR3 has 13 residues. CDR1 is SQVTM and CDR2 is ANQGSEA in the germline V gene. V was shortened by 4 bases and J by 3 bases, with 10 bases between the two germline ends. CDR3 coding DNA: TGCAGCGTTGTGCGGGGCCCCAATCAGCCCCAGCATTTT. It translates to CSVVRGPNQPQHF.

The chain couples TRBV30 to TRBJ1-4; D not resolved. Germline V gives CDR1 GTSNPN, CDR2 SVGIG (reference sequence). V was shortened by 0 bases and J by 6 bases, with 8 bases between the two germline ends. The CDR3 is 13 residues long. The DNA for the CDR3 is TGTGCCTGGAGTGTACAGCAATATGAAAAACTGTTTTTT. Protein sequence: CAWSVQQYEKLFF.

The chain uses TRBV6-1 and TRBJ1-3, with D tentatively TRBD1 (5 bases). This CDR3 contains 13 residues. The ends were cut back, 3 bases at V and 4 bases at J, with 7 bases in the middle. Germline CDR1 is MNHNS and CDR2 is SASEGT. CDR3: CASSDRVGNTIYF. CDR3 in DNA: TGTGCCAGCAGTGACAGGGTAGGAAACACCATATATTTT.

The gene calls are TRBV18 and TRBJ2-7; 8 nucleotides match TRBD2. CDR1 and CDR2 from the germline V gene are KGHSH and LQKENI. The CDR3 has 15 residues. Losses at the gene ends were 6 bases for V and 3 bases for J; bases not matched to a gene: 10. The CDR3 nucleotides read TGTGCCAGCTCCCCCCCGGGACTAGGGAACTACGAGCAGTACTTC. Translation: CASSPPGLGNYEQYF.

The table lists this clone with a count of one. The chain carries TRBV2 and TRBJ1-2; a possible D gene is TRBD1 (5 bases). Trimming took 5 bases from V and 4 from J, leaving 14 bases between them. The CDR3 totals 14 residues. Germline V gene lookup returns CDR1 SNHLY and CDR2 FYNNEI. CDR3 in amino acids: CASSPRDYPYGYTF. The DNA of the CDR3 is TGTGCCAGCAGTCCAAGGGACTACCCCTATGGCTACACCTTC.

The chain recombines TRBV30 with TRBJ1-5, with D unclear. The V end was cut by 2 bases, the J end by 8 bases, with 13 bases between. The CDR3 has 13 residues. The germline V gene encodes CDR1 GTSNPN and CDR2 SVGIG (reference sequence). CDR3: CAWSLALKEPQHF. The CDR3 nucleotides are TGTGCCTGGAGTCTCGCCCTGAAGGAGCCCCAGCATTTT.

Here the CDR3 reads CATSNLPWGSGGTRGYTF. In DNA form, the CDR3 reads TGTGCCACCAGCAACCTTCCGTGGGGATCGGGGGGAACGAGGGGCTACACCTTC. The chain is built from TRBV15 and TRBJ1-2; tentative D call: TRBD1 (5 bases). V lost 4 bases and J lost 8, with 29 bases in between. CDR1 is LNHNV and CDR2 is YYDKDF in the germline V gene (reference sequence). The CDR3 covers 18 residues.

The chain has TRBV7-8 and TRBJ2-1, with TRBD2 matching 9 bases. The germline V gene has CDR1 SGHVS and CDR2 FQNEAQ. This CDR3 comprises 22 residues. With V trimmed by 4 bases and J by 0 bases, 22 bases remained unmatched. CDR3 nucleotide sequence: TGTGCCAGCAGCTCCCACCGGATCCTACTAGCGGGTCTCGTGAGCTCCTACAATGAGCAGTTCTTC. This encodes CASSSHRILLAGLVSSYNEQFF. The full variable domain, rest sourced from reference TRBV7-8 and TRBJ2-1, is GAGVSQSPRYKVAKRGQDVALRCDPISGHVSLFWYQQALGQGPEFLTYFQNEAQLDKSGLPSDRFFAERPEGSVSTLKIQRTQQEDSAVYLCASSSHRILLAGLVSSYNEQFFGPGTRLTVL.

A few counts support this clone. The chain has TRBV5-8 and TRBJ1-3; D is uncertain. CDR1 is SGHTS and CDR2 is YDEGEE in the germline V gene. The CDR3 runs 16 residues. V was shortened by 0 bases and J by 0 bases, with 10 bases between the two germline ends. The CDR3 bases are TGTGCCAGCAGCTTGGACGGCACCTTCTCTGGAAACACCATATATTTT. Protein product: CASSLDGTFSGNTIYF.

J is TRBJ1-2 and V is TRBV30, with no clear D. CDR3 length: 12 amino acids. Trimming removed 0 bases from V and 4 bases from J, with 6 bases in between. Germline V gives CDR1 GTSNPN, CDR2 SVGIG (reference sequence). The CDR3 sequence is CAWSVVGYGYTF. Written as DNA, the CDR3 is TGTGCCTGGAGTGTGGTTGGCTATGGCTACACCTTC.

This clone appeared once. The chain uses TRBV3-1 (or the pseudogene TRBV3-2) and TRBJ2-1; TRBD2 aligns across 7 bases. CDR1 LGHDT and CDR2 YNNKEL come from the germline V gene (reference sequence). This CDR3 spans 15 amino acids. Trimming at V came to 0 bases and at J to 4 bases, leaving 3 bases not matched to a gene. CDR3 DNA: TGTGCCAGCAGCCAAGAGGGCGGGGGATACAATGAGCAGTTCTTC. Translation gives CASSQEGGGYNEQFF.

The V call is TRBV6-2 or TRBV6-3, the J call TRBJ1-5; 7 positions match TRBD1. Germline loops: CDR1 MNHEY, CDR2 SVGEGT. The CDR3 spans 14 residues. V lost 5 bases and J lost 9; bases outside the gene matches: 10. CDR3 coding DNA: TGTGCCAGCAGTAATAACAGGGGACAATCGCCCCAGCATTTT. It translates to CASSNNRGQSPQHF.

This chain connects TRBV27 to TRBJ2-5; 12 positions match TRBD2. From germline, CDR1 is MNHEY and CDR2 SMNVEV (reference sequence). With V trimmed by 7 bases and J by 2 bases, 5 bases remained unmatched. The CDR3 is 15 residues long. Here the CDR3 reads CASNAGLAGQETQYF. DNA of the CDR3: TGTGCCAGCAACGCCGGACTAGCGGGGCAAGAGACCCAGTACTTC.

The V gene is TRBV5-1, the J gene TRBJ1-3, with TRBD1 as a possible D gene (6 bases). V was pared by 3 bases and J by 0 bases, with 13 bases between. The germline CDR1 and CDR2 sequences are SGHRS and YFSETQ. This CDR3 has 16 residues. The CDR3 sequence: CASSSGQKPSGNTIYF. The CDR3 nucleotides are TGCGCCAGCAGCTCCGGACAGAAGCCCTCTGGAAACACCATATATTTT.

V gene TRBV7-9 combines with J gene TRBJ1-2; weak D call: TRBD1 (5 bases). The V gene's germline CDR1 is SEHNR and CDR2 FQNEAQ (reference sequence). Trimming left V 1 base short and J 4 bases short, with 13 bases between. The CDR3 length is 15 residues. The DNA of the CDR3 is TGTGCCAGCAGCTTAGATGAGGGGCTCGGCTATGGCTACACCTTC. It yields the protein CASSLDEGLGYGYTF. The full variable domain, in which reference TRBV7-9 and TRBJ1-2 provide the parts outside the CDR3, is DTGVSQNPRHKITKRGQNVTFRCDPISEHNRLYWYRQTLGQGPEFLTYFQNEAQLEKSRLLSDRFSAERPKGSFSTLEIQRTEQGDSAMYLCASSLDEGLGYGYTFGSGTRLTVV.

This clone was observed once. This chain connects TRBV9 to TRBJ2-3; 7 bases map to TRBD1. This CDR3 comprises 12 residues. Per the germline V gene, CDR1 is SGDLS and CDR2 is YYNGEE. Trimming removed 8 bases from V and 1 base from J; junction bases left unmatched: 1. The CDR3 loop is CASTGGTDTQYF. In nucleotides, the CDR3 is TGTGCCAGTACAGGGGGCACAGATACGCAGTATTTT. Filled out from reference TRBV9 and TRBJ2-3, the complete variable domain reads DSGVTQTPKHLITATGQRVTLRCSPRSGDLSVYWYQQSLDQGLQFLIQYYNGEERAKGNILERFSAQQFPDLHSELNLSSLELGDSALYFCASTGGTDTQYFGPGTRLTVL.

The V gene is TRBV4-1, the J gene TRBJ2-4; D unresolved. The V gene lost 0 bases and the J gene lost 0 bases, with 6 bases spanning the gap. This CDR3 has 15 amino acids. CDR1 is MGHRA, CDR2 YSYEKL, per germline. DNA for the CDR3: TGCGCCAGCAGCCAAGATACATTAGCCAAAAACATTCAGTACTTC. Amino acid sequence: CASSQDTLAKNIQYF.